This TCR beta chain stems from a study of CD8 T cells in Susac syndrome. An amount of RNA that ranged from roughly 0.5 to 1 ug was reverse transcribed with random hexamers. MiXCR, run by TCRdb on the immunoSEQ multiplex PCR reads, gives a single entry per CDR3 protein. The table includes 75,000 to 95,000 distinct CDR3 sequences, 90% to 97% detected once. Germline trimming cut 5 bases from V and 10 bases from J; bases unmatched to any gene: 1. CDR3 length equals 12 residues. Germline lookup yields CDR1 MNHEY and CDR2 SVGAGI. Sequenced sample: CD8+ T cells from PBMCs. V and J are TRBV6-5 and TRBJ1-6, with TRBD1 matching 8 bases. The clonotype comes from a human donor with Susac syndrome. The CDR3 DNA reads as TGTGCCAGCAGTAACAGGGGGTCACCCCTCCACTTT. Its translation: CASSNRGSPLHF.